This record covers a single T cell receptor beta chain. Its antigen is as yet unknown. The data originate from a study of cytomegalovirus exposure and HLA in healthy donors. Study-level background: The early release's HLA-typed donors yielded some 85 million unique TCRs.

Vbeta (60) and Jbeta (13) primers were used in the PCR. This table comes from immunoSEQ multiplex PCR, and its TCRdb copy is limited to in-frame clones, with some not included. The profile shows over 100,000 clones, about four fifths of them singletons. Donors were nominally healthy when sampled, though unrecorded immune exposures were likely. Study-level findings and limits: Among immune exposure information, only CMV serostatus was available. For cytomegalovirus status, the classifier reportedly gave diagnoses with high specificity and sensitivity.

Trimming took 5 bases from V and 1 from J, leaving 19 bases between them. Germline V gene sequence: CDR1 SGHAT, CDR2 FQNNGV. There are 17 residues in the CDR3. This TCR was recovered from a woman aged 30 to 39 in good health and CMV-seronegative. V gene TRBV11-2 combines with J gene TRBJ2-3; D remains unclear. The sample consisted of PBMCs. The CDR3 sequence: CASSHLRRLVRTDTQYF. The CDR3, as DNA: TGTGCCAGCAGCCACCTACGTCGGCTAGTCCGCACAGATACGCAGTATTTT.